The T cell receptor beta chain described here comes from a study of CD8+ T cells in alopecia areata. Background on the study: Treated individuals took tofacitinib by mouth, 5 to 10 mg twice daily. Percentage of affected scalp area was the basis on which treated patients' severity was scored.

Treatment denoted: oral pan-JAK inhibitor, 5-10 mg twice daily. Sorting from PBMCs produced CD4+ and CD8+ T cells. With respect to this clone: Its antigen is not identified.

General study results and limits: Many of the expanded lesional clones endured in scalp and blood while on tofacitinib.

Germline V gene lookup returns CDR1 SGHDT and CDR2 YYEEEE. Trimming took 2 bases from V and 1 from J, leaving 13 bases between them. This CDR3 comprises 16 residues. cDNA serving as the sequencing template came from extracted, reverse transcribed RNA. Generated by immunoSEQ multiplex PCR, the TCRdb table keeps only in-frame clones and is missing some. The sample has some 220,000 clones, more than 45% seen once; the top ten hold roughly 1.5%. The source was CD4+ T cells sorted from blood, collected at week 4, from a patient treated with tofacitinib. V gene TRBV5-6 combines with J gene TRBJ1-5; a possible D gene is TRBD1 (5 bases). The source of this sequence is a human donor with alopecia areata. The CDR3 protein is CASSFFDRSSNQPQHF. The CDR3 nucleotides are TGTGCCAGCAGCTTCTTCGACAGATCCAGCAATCAGCCCCAGCATTTT.